This T cell receptor beta chain was captured in a study of T-cell memory formation after mild COVID-19. General study findings and limits: A balance of CD4 and CD8 characterized clones contracting day 15 to 85, whereas later expanders leaned CD4+.

The germline V and J ends were trimmed by 6 bases and 1 base, with 13 bases remaining between them. This CDR3 spans 14 amino acids. Germline V gene sequence: CDR1 SGHRS, CDR2 YFSETQ. Details on this clonotype: Its antigen is unidentified.

TCRdb used MiXCR to reprocess the 5' RACE reads, holding one entry per CDR3 protein. This sample has about 390,000 distinct CDR3 sequences, with roughly 15% found just once. What was sequenced was PBMCs or a T cell subset sorted from them (not recorded which). This receptor was identified in a man aged 18 to 29 who had mild COVID-19 (a few samples of this study predate the infection). Cell type and time point are not known. The chain couples TRBV5-1 to TRBJ2-5; D uncertain. CDR3 DNA: TGCGCCAGCAAGAATTTCGTCTTCCAAGAGACCCAGTACTTC. Its translation: CASKNFVFQETQYF.